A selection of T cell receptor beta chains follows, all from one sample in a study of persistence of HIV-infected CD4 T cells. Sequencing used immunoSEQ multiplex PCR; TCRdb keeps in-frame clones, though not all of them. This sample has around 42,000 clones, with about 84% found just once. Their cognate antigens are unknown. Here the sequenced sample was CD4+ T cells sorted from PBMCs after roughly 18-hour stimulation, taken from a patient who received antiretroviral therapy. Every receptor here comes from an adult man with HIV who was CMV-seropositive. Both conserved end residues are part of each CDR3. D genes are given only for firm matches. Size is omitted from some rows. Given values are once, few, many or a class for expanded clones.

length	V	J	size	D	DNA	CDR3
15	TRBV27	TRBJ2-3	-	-	TGTGCCAGCAGTTTGGGGGGGCAGGGGGGAGATACGCAGTATTTT	CASSLGGQGGDTQYF
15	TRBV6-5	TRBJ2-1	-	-	TGTGCCAGCAGTTTAGCCCCCCGGGGCAACAATGAGCAGTTCTTC	CASSLAPRGNNEQFF
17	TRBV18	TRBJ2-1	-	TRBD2	TGTGCCAGCTCACCAGCTTCTCCCGGGACTACCTACAATGAGCAGTTCTTC	CASSPASPGTTYNEQFF
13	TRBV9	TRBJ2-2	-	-	TGTGCCAGCAGCTCCCGGACCACCGGGGAGCTGTTTTTT	CASSSRTTGELFF
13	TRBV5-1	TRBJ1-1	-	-	TGCGCCAGCAGCTTGAGGTCTAACACTGAAGCTTTCTTT	CASSLRSNTEAFF
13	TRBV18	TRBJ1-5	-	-	TGTGCCAGCTCACGCGACCCAAATCAGCCCCAGCATTTT	CASSRDPNQPQHF
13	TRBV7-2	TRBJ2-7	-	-	-	CASSRRFGAGAYF
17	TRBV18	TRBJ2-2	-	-	TGTGCCAGCTCACCAACCCGAGCAGGGGTGAACACCGGGGAGCTGTTTTTT	CASSPTRAGVNTGELFF
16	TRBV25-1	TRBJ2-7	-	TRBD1	TGTGCCAGCAGTGAGTCTAGGGACAGCGGTACCTACGAGCAGTACTTC	CASSESRDSGTYEQYF
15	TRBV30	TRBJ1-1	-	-	TGTGCCTGGTGGGTGGGGGCGGGGACCGCTACTGAAGCTTTCTTT	CAWWVGAGTATEAFF
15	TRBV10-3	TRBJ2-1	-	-	TGTGCCATCAGTGAGTCGAGAGGGGGGGTCAATGAGCAGTTCTTC	CAISESRGGVNEQFF
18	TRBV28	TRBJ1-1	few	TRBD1	TGTGCCAGCAGCCCGATTCGGCTCTTCAGGGGGCGAAACACTGAAGCTTTCTTT	CASSPIRLFRGRNTEAFF
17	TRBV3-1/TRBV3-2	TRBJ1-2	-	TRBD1	TGTGCCAGCAGCTCCCTATCCGGGACAGGGGCCCTGGGGGCCTGCACCTTC	CASSSLSGTGALGACTF
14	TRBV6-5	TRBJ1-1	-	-	TGTGCCAGCAGTTACCAATCAGGGAACACTGAAGCTTTCTTT	CASSYQSGNTEAFF
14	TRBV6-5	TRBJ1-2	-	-	TGTGCCAGCAGTAGGGGAGAAGCTAACTATGGCTACACCTTC	CASSRGEANYGYTF
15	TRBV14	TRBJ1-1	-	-	TGTGCCAGCAGCCGCCAAAGGAACAGGGCCACTGAAGCTTTCTTT	CASSRQRNRATEAFF
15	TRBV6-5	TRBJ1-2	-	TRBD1	TGTGCCAGCAGTTTGGGGACAGGAGCTAACTATGGCTACACCTTC	CASSLGTGANYGYTF
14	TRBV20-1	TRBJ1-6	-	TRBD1	TGCAGTGCTAGTAAGGACAGGGGAAATTCACCCCTCCACTTT	CSASKDRGNSPLHF
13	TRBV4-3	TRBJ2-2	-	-	TGCGCCAGCAGCCAAGAGAGCACCGGGGAGCTGTTTTTT	CASSQESTGELFF
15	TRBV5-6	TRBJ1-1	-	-	TGTGCCAGCAGCTTATGGGGGCACGGGAACCGGGAAGCTTTCTTT	CASSLWGHGNREAFF
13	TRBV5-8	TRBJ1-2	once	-	TGTGCCAGCAGCTTCGAGGAAGTGGGAGGCTACACCTTC	CASSFEEVGGYTF
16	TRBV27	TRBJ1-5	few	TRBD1	TGTGCCAGCAGTTTGCGGGCAGACAGGGCCAATCAGCCCCAGCATTTT	CASSLRADRANQPQHF
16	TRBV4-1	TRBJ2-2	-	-	TGCGCCAGCAGCCAAGCTCCAGTAATTGCCACCGGGGAGCTGTTTTTT	CASSQAPVIATGELFF
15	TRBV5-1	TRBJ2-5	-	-	TGCGCCAGCAGCTTGTCCCGGGGCTCCCGGGAGACCCAGTACTTC	CASSLSRGSRETQYF
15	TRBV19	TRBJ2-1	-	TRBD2	TGTGCCAGTAGTCCTTTAGCGGGAGGGCCGAATGAGCAGTTCTTC	CASSPLAGGPNEQFF
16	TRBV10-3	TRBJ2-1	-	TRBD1	TGTGCCATCAGCCCCCGGCCAGGGGGAGTAGAAAATGAGCAGTTCTTC	CAISPRPGGVENEQFF
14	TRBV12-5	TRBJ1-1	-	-	TGTGCTAGTGGAATAGGGAATGAGGACACTGAAGCTTTCTTT	CASGIGNEDTEAFF
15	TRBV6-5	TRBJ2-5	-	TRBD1	TGTGCCAGCAGTTACGCGGGACAGGGTAGGGAGACCCAGTACTTC	CASSYAGQGRETQYF
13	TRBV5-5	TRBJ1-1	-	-	TGTGCCAGCAGCGATAGGGGACTCCGAGAAGCTTTCTTT	CASSDRGLREAFF
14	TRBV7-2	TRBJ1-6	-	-	TGTGCCAGCAGCTCCCGGGACCTGACTTCACCCCTCCACTTT	CASSSRDLTSPLHF
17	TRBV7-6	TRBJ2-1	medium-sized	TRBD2	TGTGCCAGCAGCTTATTGAGCGGGGGAAGCTCCTACAATGAGCAGTTCTTC	CASSLLSGGSSYNEQFF
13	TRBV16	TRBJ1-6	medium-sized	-	TGTGCCAGCCATACACATAATAATTCACCCCTCCACTTT	CASHTHNNSPLHF
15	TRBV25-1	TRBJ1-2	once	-	TGTGCCAGCAGTGAATTCAACGCAGGGGACTATGGCTACACCTTC	CASSEFNAGDYGYTF
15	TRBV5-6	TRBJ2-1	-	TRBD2	TGTGCCAGCAGCTTGGTGGGACTAGCGGGAGACGAGCAGTTCTTC	CASSLVGLAGDEQFF
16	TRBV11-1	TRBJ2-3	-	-	TGTGCCAGCAGCTTAGAGGGGGTAAGGAACACAGATACGCAGTATTTT	CASSLEGVRNTDTQYF
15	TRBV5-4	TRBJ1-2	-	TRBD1	TGTGCCAGCAGTCTCCCCGGGACAGGGTTTTATGGCTACACCTTC	CASSLPGTGFYGYTF
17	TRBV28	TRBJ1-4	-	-	TGTGCCAGCAGTACGGCATCTATGACAGAAGATGCTGAAAAACTGTTTTTT	CASSTASMTEDAEKLFF
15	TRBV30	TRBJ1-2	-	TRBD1	TGTGCCTGGAGTAACACCGGGACAGGGGACTATGGCTACACCTTC	CAWSNTGTGDYGYTF
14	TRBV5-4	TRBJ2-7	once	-	TGTGCCAGCGGTTTCGGGGGCGAAGCCTACGAGCAGTACTTC	CASGFGGEAYEQYF
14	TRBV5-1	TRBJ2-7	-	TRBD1	TGCGCCAGCAGCTTGGGAGACAGGGCGATCGAGCAGTACTTC	CASSLGDRAIEQYF